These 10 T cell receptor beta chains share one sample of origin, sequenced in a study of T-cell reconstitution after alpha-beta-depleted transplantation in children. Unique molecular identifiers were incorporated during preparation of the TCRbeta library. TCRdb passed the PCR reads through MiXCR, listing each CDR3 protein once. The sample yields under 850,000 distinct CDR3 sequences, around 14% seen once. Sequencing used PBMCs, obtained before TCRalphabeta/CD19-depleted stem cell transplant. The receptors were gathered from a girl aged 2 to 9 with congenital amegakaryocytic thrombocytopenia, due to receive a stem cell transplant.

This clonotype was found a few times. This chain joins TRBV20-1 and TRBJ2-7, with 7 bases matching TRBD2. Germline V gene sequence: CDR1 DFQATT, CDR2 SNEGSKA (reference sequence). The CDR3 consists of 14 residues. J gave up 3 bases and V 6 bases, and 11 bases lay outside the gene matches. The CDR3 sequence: CSASPGTKIYEQYF. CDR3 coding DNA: TGCAGTGCAAGCCCCGGGACTAAGATCTACGAGCAGTACTTC.

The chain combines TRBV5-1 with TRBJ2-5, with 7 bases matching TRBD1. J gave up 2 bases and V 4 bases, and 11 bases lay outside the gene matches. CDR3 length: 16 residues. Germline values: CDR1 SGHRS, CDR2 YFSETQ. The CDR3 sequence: CASSVNPGQTQETQYF. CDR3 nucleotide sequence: TGCGCCAGCAGCGTTAATCCGGGACAGACTCAAGAGACCCAGTACTTC.

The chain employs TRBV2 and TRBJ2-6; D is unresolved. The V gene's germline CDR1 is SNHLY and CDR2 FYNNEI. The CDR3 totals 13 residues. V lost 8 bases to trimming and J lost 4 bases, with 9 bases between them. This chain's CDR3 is CASRLGGANVLTF. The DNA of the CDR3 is TGTGCCAGCCGACTCGGCGGGGCCAACGTCCTGACTTTC.

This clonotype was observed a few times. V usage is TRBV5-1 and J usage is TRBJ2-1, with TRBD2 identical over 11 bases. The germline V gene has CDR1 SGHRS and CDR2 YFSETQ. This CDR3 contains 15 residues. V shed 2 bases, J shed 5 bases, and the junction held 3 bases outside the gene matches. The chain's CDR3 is CASSFIAGGDNEQFF. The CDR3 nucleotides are TGCGCCAGCAGCTTCATAGCGGGGGGGGACAATGAGCAGTTCTTC.

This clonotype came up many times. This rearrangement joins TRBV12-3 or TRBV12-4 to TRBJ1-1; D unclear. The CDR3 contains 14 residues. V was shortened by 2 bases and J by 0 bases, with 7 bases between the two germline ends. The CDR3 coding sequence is TGTGCCAGCAGTTTAACGGACTTGAACACTGAAGCTTTCTTT. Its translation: CASSLTDLNTEAFF.

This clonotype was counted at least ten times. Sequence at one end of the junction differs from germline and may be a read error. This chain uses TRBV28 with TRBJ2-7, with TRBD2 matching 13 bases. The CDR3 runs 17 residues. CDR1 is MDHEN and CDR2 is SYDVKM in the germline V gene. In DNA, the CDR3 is TGTGCCAGCAGGGGTTGGACTAGCGGGAGCTCCTCCTTCGAGCAGTACTTC. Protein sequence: CASRGWTSGSSSFEQYF.

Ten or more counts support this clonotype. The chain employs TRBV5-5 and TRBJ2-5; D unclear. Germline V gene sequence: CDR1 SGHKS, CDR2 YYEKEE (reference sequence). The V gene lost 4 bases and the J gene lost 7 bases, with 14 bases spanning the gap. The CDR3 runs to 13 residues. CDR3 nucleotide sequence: TGTGCCAGCAGCCGCGTGATAACCGGGACCCAGTACTTC. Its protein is CASSRVITGTQYF.

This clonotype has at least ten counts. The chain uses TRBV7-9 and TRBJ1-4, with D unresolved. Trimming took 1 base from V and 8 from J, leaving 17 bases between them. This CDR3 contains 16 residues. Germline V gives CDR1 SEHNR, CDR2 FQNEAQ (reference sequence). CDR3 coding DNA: TGTGCCAGCAGCTTAGAAGTCTCCCCCCAAGGGGAAAAACTGTTTTTT. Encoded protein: CASSLEVSPQGEKLFF. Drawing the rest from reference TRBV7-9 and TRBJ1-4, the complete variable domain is DTGVSQNPRHKITKRGQNVTFRCDPISEHNRLYWYRQTLGQGPEFLTYFQNEAQLEKSRLLSDRFSAERPKGSFSTLEIQRTEQGDSAMYLCASSLEVSPQGEKLFFGSGTQLSVL.

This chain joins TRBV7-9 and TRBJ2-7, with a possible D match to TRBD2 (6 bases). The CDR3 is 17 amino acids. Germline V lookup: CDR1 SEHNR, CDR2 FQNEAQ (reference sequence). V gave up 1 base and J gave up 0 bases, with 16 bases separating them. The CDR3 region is CASSLGAVRGNSYEQYF. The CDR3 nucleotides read TGTGCCAGCAGCTTAGGAGCCGTTCGCGGGAACTCCTACGAGCAGTACTTC.

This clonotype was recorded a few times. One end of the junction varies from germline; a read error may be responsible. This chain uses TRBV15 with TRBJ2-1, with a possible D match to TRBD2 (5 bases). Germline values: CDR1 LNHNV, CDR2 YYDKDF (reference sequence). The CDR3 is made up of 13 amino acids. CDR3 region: CATGRTRGNEQFF. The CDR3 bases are TGTGCCACCGGCAGGACTCGGGGCAATGAGCAGTTCTTC.